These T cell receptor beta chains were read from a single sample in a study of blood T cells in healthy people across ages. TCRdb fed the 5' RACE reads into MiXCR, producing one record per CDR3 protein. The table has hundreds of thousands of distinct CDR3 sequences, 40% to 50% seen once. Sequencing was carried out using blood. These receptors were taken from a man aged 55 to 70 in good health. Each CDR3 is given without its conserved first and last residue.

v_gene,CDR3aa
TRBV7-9,ASSFLATTYEQY
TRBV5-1,ASREIPGQMNTEAF
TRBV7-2,ASSFSPVGTYEQY
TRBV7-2,ASSLVGGGGIQETRY
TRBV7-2,ASSSQGCEQY
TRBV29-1,SVSGQNQPQH
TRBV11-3,ASSKGAGVNTEAF
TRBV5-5,ASSWGQDSYGYT
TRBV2,ASRERGYYNEQF
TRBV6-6,ASSYSKGRYEQY
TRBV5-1,ASSSRPGYVEAF
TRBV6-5,ASNSGSDTQY
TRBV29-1,SVDGGIRETQY
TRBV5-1,ASSGGGSSVSYEQY
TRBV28,ASSTSGGVRETQY
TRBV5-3,ASSDPRFSGANVLT
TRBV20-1,SAKTGTGGNQPQH